A selection of T cell receptor beta chains follows, all from one sample in a study of cytomegalovirus exposure and HLA in healthy donors. Generated by immunoSEQ multiplex PCR, the TCRdb table keeps only in-frame clones and is missing some. The sample contains over 140,000 clones, approximately 80% of which appear only once. Sequencing input: PBMCs. The receptors were gathered from a man between 50 and 59 years old in good health and CMV-seronegative. The CDR3 runs from the conserved cysteine through the conserved F or W. The D gene is left open where the match is weak. Clone size is shown for a subset of rows, as once, few, many or a class of expanded clone.

v_call,clone_size,d_call,j_call,cdr3_nt,cdr3_aa
TRBV6-1,few,.,TRBJ2-1,TGTGCCAGCAGAGTCCTTGCGGGACGAAACAATGAGCAGTTCTTC,CASRVLAGRNNEQFF
TRBV5-1,.,.,TRBJ2-6,TGCGCCAGCAGCTTGGATCCGGGCTCTGGGGCCAACGTCCTGACTTTC,CASSLDPGSGANVLTF
TRBV19,once,.,TRBJ1-1,TGTGCCAGTAGTATTGGGGGCAGGGGACACACTGAAGCTTTCTTT,CASSIGGRGHTEAFF
TRBV15,few,.,TRBJ1-1,TGTGCCACCAGCAGAGTAGAGAACACTGAAGCTTTCTTT,CATSRVENTEAFF
TRBV2,.,TRBD2,TRBJ2-2,TGTGCCAGCAGTACGGGGGGGCAGCCCGTCGGGGAGCTGTTTTTT,CASSTGGQPVGELFF
TRBV28,.,TRBD1,TRBJ2-2,TGTGCCACCCGATGGGGTCCCAGGGGGAGCACCGGGGAGCTGTTTTTT,CATRWGPRGSTGELFF
TRBV2,.,.,TRBJ2-3,TGTGCCAGCAGTGGGGACAAGGGGTTGGTAGATACGCAGTATTTT,CASSGDKGLVDTQYF
TRBV14,.,TRBD1,TRBJ2-7,TGTGCCAGCAGCCAAGACCAGGGGGCTGGCTACTACGAGCAGTACTTC,CASSQDQGAGYYEQYF
TRBV2,.,.,TRBJ1-2,TGTGCCAGCAGTGAAGCTAGGACAACTAACTATGGCTACACCTTC,CASSEARTTNYGYTF
TRBV5-1,.,TRBD2,TRBJ2-1,TGCGCCAGCAGCCTCAACAGCGGGAGGTCCTACAATGAGCAGTTCTTC,CASSLNSGRSYNEQFF
TRBV2,.,.,TRBJ1-2,TGTGCCAGCAAGAGGGGGGGCTATGGCTACACCTTC,CASKRGGYGYTF
TRBV9,few,.,TRBJ2-2,TGTGCCAGCAGCGTAGAGGCAGGGGCTAGCACCGGGGAGCTGTTTTTT,CASSVEAGASTGELFF
TRBV6-6,.,.,TRBJ1-2,TGTGCCAGCAGGACTACTAATAACTATGGCTACACCTTC,CASRTTNNYGYTF
TRBV27,.,TRBD2,TRBJ2-7,TGTGCCAGCAGTTTGGGGACTAGCTACGAGCAGTACTTC,CASSLGTSYEQYF
TRBV5-1,.,.,TRBJ2-5,TGCGCCAGCAGCTTGGATTCAAGGGGGCAAGAGACCCAGTACTTC,CASSLDSRGQETQYF
TRBV30,.,TRBD1,TRBJ2-3,TGTGCCTGGAGTCGGGACAGGGTCGGAGATACGCAGTATTTT,CAWSRDRVGDTQYF
TRBV2,.,.,TRBJ1-4,TGTGCCAGCACCGAGGGGAGCGGGGAAAATGAAAAACTGTTTTTT,CASTEGSGENEKLFF
TRBV19,.,TRBD1,TRBJ2-5,TGTGCCAGTAGTCGGGGACAGAGACAAGAGACCCAGTACTTC,CASSRGQRQETQYF
TRBV25-1,once,.,TRBJ1-6,TGTGCCAGCAGTGCGAGATTACAGGATTCACCCCTCCACTTT,CASSARLQDSPLHF
TRBV6-1,few,.,TRBJ2-5,TGTGCCAGCAGTGTCACAAGTCACCAAGAGACCCAGTACTTC,CASSVTSHQETQYF
TRBV7-8,.,TRBD1,TRBJ1-3,TGTGCCAGCAGCTTCAGGACAGGGTCAGCAAACACCATATATTTT,CASSFRTGSANTIYF
TRBV2,.,.,TRBJ1-5,TGTGCCAGCAGTGAAACAGGGTACATTCAGCCCCAGCATTTT,CASSETGYIQPQHF
TRBV27,.,TRBD1,TRBJ1-2,TGTGCCAGCAGCCGAGGACAGGACAAACGGGGCTACACCTTC,CASSRGQDKRGYTF
TRBV5-6,.,TRBD1,TRBJ1-5,TGTGCCAGCAGCTCCTCTCTACAGGGGAGACAGCCCCAGCATTTT,CASSSSLQGRQPQHF
TRBV7-9,.,.,TRBJ2-1,TGTGCCAGCAGCTTAGTCCCCAGAAGTGAGCAGTTCTTC,CASSLVPRSEQFF
TRBV7-3,.,TRBD2,TRBJ2-1,TGTGCCAGCAGCACCCGGACTAGCGGGGGGAACTCCTACAATGAGCAGTTCTTC,CASSTRTSGGNSYNEQFF
TRBV30,.,TRBD2,TRBJ2-2,TGTGCCTGGAGTGTACTCGGGGAGGGCACCGGGGAGCTGTTTTTT,CAWSVLGEGTGELFF
TRBV2,.,TRBD2,TRBJ2-2,TGTGCCAGCAGCAGACTAGCGGGAGGGAACACCGGGGAGCTGTTTTTT,CASSRLAGGNTGELFF
TRBV28,.,.,TRBJ1-5,TGTGCCAGCACCCTAGATAGCAATCAGCCCCAGCATTTT,CASTLDSNQPQHF
TRBV28,.,.,TRBJ1-1,TGTGCCAGCAGTTCCCCTGGCCCATGGACTGAAGCTTTCTTT,CASSSPGPWTEAFF
TRBV5-1,.,.,TRBJ2-7,TGCGCCAGCAGCTTGACCAGGACGGGGGTAAGCTTGGACGAGCAGTACTTC,CASSLTRTGVSLDEQYF
TRBV2,.,TRBD1,TRBJ2-2,TGTGCCAGCAGTGAGACGGAGGACAGGGCGAACACCGGGGAGCTGTTTTTT,CASSETEDRANTGELFF
TRBV19,once,.,TRBJ2-3,TGTGCCAGTAGTATCCGGGGGTCTGAAGATACGCAGTATTTT,CASSIRGSEDTQYF
TRBV5-4,.,TRBD1,TRBJ1-2,TGTGCCAGCAGCTTTGGGGGTGACAGGGACGGCTATGGCTACACCTTC,CASSFGGDRDGYGYTF
TRBV27,.,.,TRBJ1-2,TGTGCCAGCAGTTTAGTTCCGGGGGTGGGCTATGGCTACACCTTC,CASSLVPGVGYGYTF
TRBV19,.,.,TRBJ2-7,TGTGCCAGTAGTATGACTAGAAGAGCCTACGAGCAGTACTTC,CASSMTRRAYEQYF
TRBV7-6,.,.,TRBJ2-3,TGTGCCAGCAGAGCCCTTGTTGGCAGGGGGGAAGCAGATACGCAGTATTTT,CASRALVGRGEADTQYF
TRBV6-1,.,TRBD1,TRBJ1-1,TGTGCCAGCAGTGACCCGAGACAGGGGAACACTGAAGCTTTCTTT,CASSDPRQGNTEAFF
TRBV5-1,.,TRBD1,TRBJ2-1,TGCGCCAGCAGCTTTGGGACAGGAAACAATGAGCAGTTCTTC,CASSFGTGNNEQFF
TRBV5-8,.,.,TRBJ1-5,TGTGCCAGCAGCTTGAACGGAGGCAATCAGCCCCAGCATTTT,CASSLNGGNQPQHF
TRBV7-6,few,TRBD1,TRBJ2-2,TGTGCCAGCAGCGGTGGGACAGGGGGAACCGGGGAGCTGTTTTTT,CASSGGTGGTGELFF
TRBV6-5,.,.,TRBJ1-6,TGTGCCAGCAGAACCGTGGGAGAGAATTCACCCCTCCACTTT,CASRTVGENSPLHF
TRBV11-3,.,.,TRBJ2-3,TGTGCCAGCAGCTTAGGGGGGCCAGGGTCGACAGATACGCAGTATTTT,CASSLGGPGSTDTQYF
TRBV7-9,.,.,TRBJ1-5,TGTGCCAGCAGCGACTCCGACCGAGTCCAGCATTTT,CASSDSDRVQHF
TRBV18,.,TRBD1,TRBJ1-1,TGTGCCAGCTCACCGACAGGGGCGAGCACTGAAGCTTTCTTT,CASSPTGASTEAFF